These 18 T cell receptor beta chains originate from one sample sequenced in a study of shared clonotypes between healthy human individuals. The repertoire was sequenced with immunoSEQ multiplex PCR; TCRdb's copy has only in-frame clones and lacks some. Found here are under 650,000 clones, almost 97% of them singletons; the top ten hold about 0.064%. The specimen sequenced was naive CD4+ T cells sorted from blood. The subset: CD45RA+ positively selected. The receptor set was obtained from a woman under 40 in good health.

The V call is TRBV11-1, the J call TRBJ2-1; no clear D. Trimming took 2 bases from V and 7 from J, leaving 3 bases between them. Germline CDR1 SGHAT, CDR2 FQDESV (reference sequence). This CDR3 is 11 amino acids long. In DNA, the CDR3 is TGTGCCAGCAGCTTAATAAATGAGCAGTTCTTC. Amino acid sequence: CASSLINEQFF.

The rearrangement joins TRBV5-1 to TRBJ1-4, with D hard to call. There are 15 residues in the CDR3. Germline lookup yields CDR1 SGHRS and CDR2 YFSETQ. V was cut by 3 bases and J by 0 bases, with 9 bases left in between. In nucleotides, the CDR3 is TGCGCCAGCAGCTCTAGCGGTGCAACTAATGAAAAACTGTTTTTT. It translates to CASSSSGATNEKLFF.

About this clone: Other DNA sequences of this sample code for an identical CDR3. V and J are TRBV2 and TRBJ2-3; 8 nucleotides agree with TRBD1. The trim removed 6 bases at V and 0 bases at J, leaving 2 bases unmatched. This CDR3 is built from 14 residues. Germline lookup yields CDR1 SNHLY and CDR2 FYNNEI. The CDR3: CASRRDRSTDTQYF. The DNA of the CDR3 is TGTGCCAGCAGAAGGGACAGGAGCACAGATACGCAGTATTTT. The full variable domain, its missing parts supplied by reference TRBV2 and TRBJ2-3, is EPEVTQTPSHQVTQMGQEVILRCVPISNHLYFYWYRQILGQKVEFLVSFYNNEISEKSEIFDDQFSVERPDGSNFTLKIRSTKLEDSAMYFCASRRDRSTDTQYFGPGTRLTVL.

The gene calls are TRBV28 and TRBJ2-5, with 9 nucleotides matching TRBD1. The J call may be in error: the DNA end matches TRBJ2-7 better. The CDR3 is 14 residues long. The germline V gene has CDR1 MDHEN and CDR2 SYDVKM. CDR3 nucleotide sequence: TGTGCCAGCAGCAACGGACAGGGGCCGTACGAGCAGTACTTC. Protein: CASSNGQGPYEQYF.

This clone occurred once. J is TRBJ1-5 and V is TRBV28; D is possibly TRBD1 (6 bases). The V end was cut by 5 bases, the J end by 4 bases, with 12 bases between. This CDR3 comprises 14 residues. Germline CDR1 and CDR2: MDHEN and SYDVKM. The CDR3 nucleotides are TGTGCCAGCAGTACACGGACAGCTAATCAGCCCCAGCATTTT. Translated, it gives CASSTRTANQPQHF.

The J gene is TRBJ2-1, the V gene TRBV6-4; D ambiguous. V lost 6 bases, J lost 6 bases, and 18 bases lay in between. In germline, CDR1 is MRHNA, CDR2 SNTAGT. The CDR3 sequence is 15 residues long. For the CDR3, the DNA is TGTGCCAGCAGCCCCGAGGCTAGTCTAGGCAATGAGCAGTTCTTC. As protein: CASSPEASLGNEQFF.

The V gene is TRBV6-1, the J gene TRBJ2-1, with 12 bases identical to TRBD2. The CDR3 is made up of 15 amino acids. V was clipped by 6 bases and J by 7 bases; unmatched bases: 7. CDR1 and CDR2 from the germline V gene are MNHNS and SASEGT. The CDR3 coding sequence is TGTGCCAGCAGCCCGACTAGCGGGAGTACTAATGAGCAGTTCTTC. As protein: CASSPTSGSTNEQFF.

This chain connects TRBV5-1 to TRBJ2-7; D remains ambiguous. This CDR3 is 16 amino acids long. CDR1 and CDR2 from the germline V gene are SGHRS and YFSETQ. Trimming took 9 bases from V and 4 from J, leaving 26 bases between them. The CDR3 protein is CANTSRIFREGYEQYF. CDR3 sequence (DNA): TGCGCCAACACGTCTAGAATTTTTCGAGAAGGATACGAGCAGTACTTC.

The chain has TRBV11-2 and TRBJ2-7, with a weak D call TRBD1 (5 bases). This CDR3 has 13 residues. V was cut by 1 base and J by 5 bases, with 9 bases left in between. Germline assignment: CDR1 SGHAT and CDR2 FQNNGV. The CDR3 nucleotides are TGTGCCAGCAGCTTAGGACAGTTCAACGAGCAGTACTTC. Translation gives CASSLGQFNEQYF.

V is TRBV7-9 and J is TRBJ1-1; D is unresolved. V was trimmed by 8 bases and J by 0 bases, leaving 4 bases between them. CDR1 and CDR2 from the germline V gene are SEHNR and FQNEAQ (reference sequence). There are 11 residues in the CDR3. CDR3 bases: TGTGCCAGCGAAGTGAACACTGAAGCTTTCTTT. Protein product: CASEVNTEAFF. The variable domain in full, completed from reference TRBV7-9 and TRBJ1-1, reads DTGVSQNPRHKITKRGQNVTFRCDPISEHNRLYWYRQTLGQGPEFLTYFQNEAQLEKSRLLSDRFSAERPKGSFSTLEIQRTEQGDSAMYLCASEVNTEAFFGQGTRLTVV.

V gene TRBV7-6 combines with J gene TRBJ2-5; D tentatively fits TRBD1 or TRBD2 (5 bases each). This CDR3 is built from 12 residues. Germline V gene data show CDR1 as SGHVS and CDR2 as FNYEAQ. The V and J ends lost 4 bases and 11 bases respectively, with 14 bases between them. This CDR3 reads CASSYVGAPQYF. CDR3 DNA sequence: TGTGCCAGCAGCTACGTCGGGGCTCCTCAGTACTTC.

This chain connects TRBV29-1 to TRBJ2-1, with a possible D match to TRBD2 (6 bases). This CDR3 region has 14 residues. Germline CDR1 and CDR2: SQVTM and ANQGSEA. The V end was cut by 2 bases, the J end by 7 bases, with 15 bases between. In DNA, the CDR3 is TGCAGCGTTGAAAATCCAGCGGGCGTAAATGAGCAGTTCTTC. Its protein product is CSVENPAGVNEQFF.

This chain uses TRBV9 with TRBJ1-1; D is uncertain. This CDR3 contains 12 residues. Germline V lookup: CDR1 SGDLS, CDR2 YYNGEE. The V and J ends lost 4 bases and 11 bases respectively, with 15 bases between them. CDR3 bases: TGTGCCAGCAGCCCCCGGGAAAAGGAGGCTTTCTTT. This translates into CASSPREKEAFF.

The rearrangement uses TRBV6-6 and TRBJ1-1; 8 nucleotides match TRBD1. Germline loops: CDR1 MNHNY, CDR2 SVGAGI (reference sequence). Trimming took 4 bases from V and 5 from J; bases not matched to a gene: 6. The length of the CDR3 is 14 residues. CDR3 sequence reads: CASSFRTGSTEAFF. The CDR3 DNA reads as TGTGCCAGCAGTTTCCGGACAGGGAGTACTGAAGCTTTCTTT.

V usage is TRBV7-4 and J usage is TRBJ2-4; 13 nucleotides agree with TRBD2. This CDR3 is built from 17 residues. Germline V gene data show CDR1 as SGHVT and CDR2 as SQSDAQ. V gave up 5 bases and J gave up 8 bases; unmatched junction bases: 12. CDR3 residues: CASSGTKLAGGPDIQYF. CDR3 DNA sequence: TGTGCCAGCAGCGGGACTAAACTAGCGGGAGGGCCTGACATTCAGTACTTC. The variable domain in full, with the rest retrieved from reference TRBV7-4 and TRBJ2-4, is GAGVSQSPRYKVAKRGRDVALRCDSISGHVTLYWYRQTLGQGSEVLTYSQSDAQRDKSGRPSGRFSAERPERSVSTLKIQRTEQGDSAVYLCASSGTKLAGGPDIQYFGAGTRLSVL.

V gene TRBV19 combines with J gene TRBJ1-4; D is uncertain. V was clipped by 5 bases and J by 7 bases, with 14 bases between them. Germline V gene sequence: CDR1 LNHDA, CDR2 SQIVND (reference sequence). This CDR3 has 14 residues. The CDR3 coding sequence is TGTGCCAGTAGTCTAACTCAGGACGTTGAAAAACTGTTTTTT. It specifies CASSLTQDVEKLFF.

The chain uses TRBV5-5 and TRBJ2-5, with 13 nucleotides matching TRBD2. The CDR3 is made up of 17 amino acids. Germline assignment: CDR1 SGHKS and CDR2 YYEKEE (reference sequence). Losses at the gene ends were 4 bases for V and 5 bases for J; bases not matched to a gene: 11. This CDR3 is CASSPFLLAGGMETQYF. The DNA for the CDR3 is TGTGCCAGCAGCCCCTTCCTACTAGCGGGAGGGATGGAGACCCAGTACTTC.

This sequence joins TRBV7-3 and TRBJ1-1; D gene ambiguous. V shed 5 bases and J shed 1 base, with 14 bases lying between them. The CDR3 extends over 15 amino acids. Germline V gene sequence: CDR1 SGHTA, CDR2 FQGTGA. CDR3 residues: CASSLHGPRNTEAFF. CDR3 in DNA: TGTGCCAGCAGCCTTCATGGGCCAAGGAACACTGAAGCTTTCTTT.